The T cell receptor beta chain under discussion was sequenced for a study of shared clonotypes between healthy human individuals. Study at large: Sampling drew on donors who were two women and a few men aged 18 to 49. Regarding the study as a whole: Around 5% of naive CD4 clonotypes were shared across several donors. What naive subsets generally showed was a larger estimated richness than memory subsets showed.

In regard to this clone: Antigen unknown.

Sorted-subset replicate PCRs used about 190 ng of genomic DNA. This amount corresponded to about 30,000 T cell genomes. Profiled with immunoSEQ multiplex PCR; TCRdb holds only in-frame clones, not every one. Of hundreds of thousands of clones listed, 73% are singletons. V shed 2 bases and J 1 base; nucleotides not matched to a gene: 7. Per the germline V gene, CDR1 is SGHRS and CDR2 is YFSETQ. This CDR3 has 16 amino acids. This receptor was identified in a woman in her 30s in good health. The sample consisted of memory CD4+ T cells sorted from blood. Subset of the sample: CD45RA-negative fraction. V gene TRBV5-1 combines with J gene TRBJ2-3, with 7 positions matching TRBD2. CDR3: CASSFGERERTDTQYF. CDR3 sequence (DNA): TGCGCCAGCAGCTTCGGCGAGCGGGAACGCACAGATACGCAGTATTTT.